This T cell receptor (beta chain) was sequenced in a study of Graves' ophthalmopathy and Graves' hyperthyroidism. The sequenced template was RNA, covering the TCR beta CDR3 region. First-round RT-PCR employed HTBI primers, with a second-round multiplex PCR after it. TCRdb itself ran the multiplex PCR reads through MiXCR, one entry per CDR3 protein. This sample has 400,000 to 450,000 distinct CDR3 sequences, with roughly 20% found just once. CDR3 length: 18 amino acids. CDR1 GTSNPN and CDR2 SVGIG come from the germline V gene (reference sequence). Regarding this clonotype: The junction differs from germline at one of its ends, possibly a read error.

The sample was peripheral blood. The rearrangement uses TRBV30 and TRBJ2-4; the match to TRBD1 covers 9 bases. This TCR was sampled from a woman younger than 30 with stable Graves' hyperthyroidism. CDR3 sequence reads: CAWRRQGGDTGVKNIKYF. In nucleotides, the CDR3 is TGTGCCTGGAGGAGACAGGGGGGGGACACCGGGGTCAAAAACATTAAGTACTTC.